What follows are 12 T cell receptor beta chains derived from one specimen sequenced in a study of chemoradiotherapy in HPV16-positive cancers. Sequencing used immunoSEQ multiplex PCR; TCRdb keeps in-frame clones, though not all of them. The table shows roughly 34,000 clones, with more than 85% occurring only once. Sample: blood, taken from a patient who underwent chemoradiotherapy. The receptor source for this set is a human donor with HPV-associated anogenital cancer.

The rearrangement links TRBV14 to TRBJ1-2; no clear D. Germline CDR1 SGHDN, CDR2 FVKESK. Trimming shortened V by 0 bases and J by 13 bases, and 18 bases separated the two germline ends. CDR3 size: 14 residues. CDR3 loop: CASSQDLGFLGVTF. The CDR3 DNA sequence: TGTGCCAGCAGCCAAGATTTAGGGTTCCTAGGAGTCACCTTC.

The V and J genes are TRBV9 and TRBJ2-2; a possible D gene is TRBD2 (5 bases). The CDR3 is 18 residues long. Per the germline V gene, CDR1 is SGDLS and CDR2 is YYNGEE. Trimming shortened V by 1 base and J by 0 bases, and 16 bases separated the two germline ends. DNA of the CDR3: TGTGCCAGCAGCGTAAGTGGTTCCAGCGGCGCGAACACCGGGGAGCTGTTTTTT. Residues: CASSVSGSSGANTGELFF.

This chain links TRBV10-3 with TRBJ1-2; 7 nucleotides agree with TRBD1. The germline V gene has CDR1 ENHRY and CDR2 SYGVKD. This CDR3 spans 14 amino acids. V dropped 0 bases and J dropped 6; count of bases not matched to a gene: 4. The CDR3: CAISESSTGDGYTF. In nucleotides, the CDR3 is TGTGCCATCAGTGAGTCTTCTACAGGGGATGGCTACACCTTC.

V is TRBV6-4 and J is TRBJ2-6; weak D call: TRBD1 (5 bases). Germline lookup yields CDR1 MRHNA and CDR2 SNTAGT. The CDR3 length is 15 residues. The V end lost 3 bases, the J end lost 3 bases, and 9 bases lay between the germline ends. DNA for the CDR3: TGTGCCAGCAGTGAGCAGGGAATTGGGGCCAACGTCCTGACTTTC. It specifies CASSEQGIGANVLTF.

This clone was seen a single time. This chain links TRBV19 with TRBJ1-5, with TRBD1 matching 7 bases. The trim removed 5 bases at V and 0 bases at J, leaving 7 bases unmatched. The CDR3 extends over 16 amino acids. Germline CDR1 is LNHDA and CDR2 is SQIVND (reference sequence). The CDR3 DNA is TGTGCCAGTAGTTACGGGACAGATGATAGCAATCAGCCCCAGCATTTT. It specifies CASSYGTDDSNQPQHF. The full variable domain, rest sourced from reference TRBV19 and TRBJ1-5, is DGGITQSPKYLFRKEGQNVTLSCEQNLNHDAMYWYRQDPGQGLRLIYYSQIVNDFQKGDIAEGYSVSREKKESFPLTVTSAQKNPTAFYLCASSYGTDDSNQPQHFGDGTRLSIL.

V usage is TRBV6-1 and J usage is TRBJ2-5, with a possible D match to TRBD1 (6 bases). The V and J ends lost 7 bases and 3 bases respectively, with 9 bases between them. The CDR3 consists of 12 residues. Germline values: CDR1 MNHNS, CDR2 SASEGT. CDR3 nucleotides: TGTGCCAGCACATACAGGGAAGAGACCCAGTACTTC. Its translation is CASTYREETQYF.

The chain has TRBV5-6 and TRBJ1-3; D is uncertain. The germline V gene has CDR1 SGHDT and CDR2 YYEEEE. The CDR3 is 15 residues long. V shed 2 bases and J shed 0 bases, with 9 bases lying between them. In DNA form, the CDR3 reads TGTGCCAGCAGCTTTTCGGGTACCTCTGGAAACACCATATATTTT. Translating gives CASSFSGTSGNTIYF.

The rearrangement joins TRBV5-1 to TRBJ1-1; D perhaps matches TRBD1 (6 bases). Per the germline V gene, CDR1 is SGHRS and CDR2 is YFSETQ. This CDR3 is 14 amino acids long. The V gene lost 1 base and the J gene lost 0 bases, with 7 bases spanning the gap. CDR3 residues: CASSLTGLNTEAFF. The DNA for the CDR3 is TGCGCCAGCAGCTTGACAGGGCTGAACACTGAAGCTTTCTTT.

This chain uses TRBV15 with TRBJ2-5; TRBD2 matches 9 bases. CDR1 and CDR2 (germline): LNHNV, YYDKDF (reference sequence). The CDR3 contains 14 residues. The ends lost 4 bases at V and 1 base at J; junction bases unmatched: 1. The CDR3 bases are TGTGCCACCAGCAAGGGACTAGCCCAAGAGACCCAGTACTTC. Its translation: CATSKGLAQETQYF.

The chain links TRBV4-2 to TRBJ1-4, with D possibly matching TRBD1 (5 bases). The CDR3 spans 15 residues. The V end lost 0 bases, the J end lost 8 bases, and 13 bases lay between the germline ends. CDR1 and CDR2 (germline): LGHNA, YNFKEQ. CDR3 loop: CASSQDQGIVEKLFF. The CDR3 coding sequence is TGTGCCAGCAGCCAAGATCAGGGCATAGTCGAAAAACTGTTTTTT.

DNA for the CDR3: TGTGCCAGCAGCCCGGAAAAGCGGGGGGGGTGGAATGAGCAGTTCTTC. It is translated as CASSPEKRGGWNEQFF. This sequence joins TRBV7-2 and TRBJ2-1, with 10 bases identical to TRBD2. Per the germline V gene, CDR1 is SGHTA and CDR2 is FQGNSA. CDR3 length: 16 amino acids. The J segment lost 7 bases and the V segment lost 5 bases, leaving 11 bases of the junction unmatched.

J is TRBJ1-5 and V is TRBV2; possible D gene TRBD1, 6 bases. Per germline, CDR1 SNHLY and CDR2 FYNNEI. This CDR3 has 17 residues. V gave up 6 bases and J gave up 1 base, with 19 bases separating them. In nucleotides, the CDR3 is TGTGCCAGCAGCCCCCTAGACCCGGGGGCCAGCAATCAGCCCCAGCATTTT. Translation gives CASSPLDPGASNQPQHF.